The 14 T cell receptor beta chains below were found in one sample sequenced in a study of blood T cell repertoires in COVID-19. This table comes from immunoSEQ multiplex PCR, and its TCRdb copy is limited to in-frame clones, with some not included. The sample lists approximately 50,000 clones; roughly 85% were seen once. The sequenced material came from peripheral blood. These receptors all come from a man aged 65 to 85 with acute or convalescent COVID-19.

The chain employs TRBV18 and TRBJ1-6, with D hard to call. Germline values: CDR1 KGHSH, CDR2 LQKENI. The CDR3 spans 15 residues. Trimming cost V 5 bases and J 3 bases, with 11 bases left between them. In nucleotides, the CDR3 is TGTGCCAGCTCAGAGCGGACGGTCTATAATTCACCCCTCCACTTT. Translated, it gives CASSERTVYNSPLHF.

The gene calls are TRBV2 and TRBJ2-5; no reliable D call. Trimming removed 3 bases at V and 2 bases at J, with 10 bases between. Per the germline V gene, CDR1 is SNHLY and CDR2 is FYNNEI. The CDR3 runs 14 residues. CDR3 loop: CASSEWAAQETQYF. DNA for the CDR3: TGTGCCAGCAGTGAGTGGGCAGCACAAGAGACCCAGTACTTC.

In its sample, this clone was seen once. The chain carries TRBV19 and TRBJ1-3, with TRBD1 matching over 11 bases. This CDR3 comprises 17 residues. J gave up 4 bases and V 5 bases, and 10 bases lay outside the gene matches. The germline V gene encodes CDR1 LNHDA and CDR2 SQIVND (reference sequence). Written as DNA, the CDR3 is TGTGCCAGTAGTCCGCGGACAGGGGGCGGACGGGGAAACACCATATATTTT. Its protein is CASSPRTGGGRGNTIYF.

A word on this clone: Other DNA sequences in the sample encode the same CDR3. This rearrangement joins TRBV7-2 to TRBJ2-5; perhaps TRBD1 as D (6 bases). The CDR3 consists of 14 residues. Germline assignment: CDR1 SGHTA and CDR2 FQGNSA. V lost 1 base to trimming and J lost 3 bases, with 9 bases between them. CDR3 residues: CASSLVTGKETQYF. DNA of the CDR3: TGTGCCAGCAGCTTAGTTACAGGGAAAGAGACCCAGTACTTC.

This rearrangement joins TRBV29-1 to TRBJ2-1; TRBD2 matches 7 bases. J was trimmed by 8 bases and V by 7 bases; bases with no gene match: 2. The CDR3 extends over 10 amino acids. Germline assignment: CDR1 SQVTM and CDR2 ANQGSEA. This CDR3 is CSGGRDEQFF. The CDR3 DNA sequence: TGCAGCGGGGGGAGGGATGAGCAGTTCTTC.

The rearrangement uses TRBV27 and TRBJ1-5, with a weak D call TRBD1 (6 bases). The CDR3 spans 16 residues. V dropped 6 bases and J dropped 7 bases, with 22 bases sitting between them. CDR1 MNHEY and CDR2 SMNVEV come from the germline V gene (reference sequence). The CDR3 DNA is TGTGCCAGCAGCTCTACCAACCAGGGGATTGGACAGCCCCAGCATTTT. It yields the protein CASSSTNQGIGQPQHF.

The chain couples TRBV18 to TRBJ1-1, with TRBD1 identical over 10 bases. Germline V gene sequence: CDR1 KGHSH, CDR2 LQKENI. The CDR3 covers 15 residues. The ends lost 0 bases at V and 7 bases at J; junction bases unmatched: 5. This CDR3 reads CASSPPTGGLGEAFF. CDR3 nucleotides: TGTGCCAGCTCACCACCGACAGGGGGCTTGGGTGAAGCTTTCTTT.

The table lists this clone with a count of one. The rearrangement links TRBV9 to TRBJ2-1, with D possibly being TRBD2 (7 bases). Per germline, CDR1 SGDLS and CDR2 YYNGEE. Trimming cost V 0 bases and J 4 bases, with 11 bases left between them. The CDR3 spans 15 residues. CDR3 residues: CASSVAGGLYNEQFF. As DNA, the CDR3 is TGTGCCAGCAGCGTAGCGGGGGGCCTGTACAATGAGCAGTTCTTC. The variable domain in full, completed from reference TRBV9 and TRBJ2-1, reads DSGVTQTPKHLITATGQRVTLRCSPRSGDLSVYWYQQSLDQGLQFLIQYYNGEERAKGNILERFSAQQFPDLHSELNLSSLELGDSALYFCASSVAGGLYNEQFFGPGTRLTVL.

A few counts support this clone. The chain joins TRBV5-5 to TRBJ2-1; D perhaps matches TRBD2 (6 bases). This CDR3 comprises 15 residues. Trimming removed 3 bases from V and 1 base from J, with 11 bases in between. Germline V lookup: CDR1 SGHKS, CDR2 YYEKEE (reference sequence). The DNA of the CDR3 is TGTGCCAGCAGCTGGGACTTCATTTCCTACAATGAGCAGTTCTTC. Its protein is CASSWDFISYNEQFF.

This clone turned up a few times. The chain joins TRBV7-3 to TRBJ1-1; D unclear. CDR1 is SGHTA and CDR2 is FQGTGA in the germline V gene. CDR3 size: 13 residues. V was shortened by 5 bases and J by 0 bases, with 7 bases between the two germline ends. The DNA for the CDR3 is TGTGCCAGCAGCGGAGGTGTGAACACTGAAGCTTTCTTT. It is translated as CASSGGVNTEAFF.

This clone was detected only once. The V and J genes are TRBV6-1 and TRBJ1-5; 7 nucleotides agree with TRBD1. J gave up 2 bases and V 3 bases, and 1 base lay outside the gene matches. Germline V lookup: CDR1 MNHNS, CDR2 SASEGT. This CDR3 comprises 14 residues. For the CDR3, the DNA is TGTGCCAGCAGTGAGACAGGGCGCAATCAGCCCCAGCATTTT. It is translated as CASSETGRNQPQHF.

This clone appeared a single time. The chain couples TRBV2 to TRBJ1-3, with 7 bases that match TRBD1. V shed 7 bases and J 4 bases; nucleotides not matched to a gene: 10. Germline values: CDR1 SNHLY, CDR2 FYNNEI. This CDR3 contains 15 residues. The CDR3, as DNA: TGTGCCAGCATTATTACGACAGGGTCGGGAAACACCATATATTTT. Encoded protein: CASIITTGSGNTIYF.

The CDR3 nucleotides read TGTGCCAGTAGTATTGGACTAGCGGGAGGTCGCTGGACCGGGGAGCTGTTTTTT. Translation gives CASSIGLAGGRWTGELFF. V gene TRBV19 combines with J gene TRBJ2-2; 14 nucleotides agree with TRBD2. Germline CDR1 and CDR2: LNHDA and SQIVND (reference sequence). The length of the CDR3 is 18 residues. V lost 3 bases, J lost 5 bases, and 8 bases stayed unmatched.

This chain uses TRBV5-5 with TRBJ2-3; D is possibly TRBD2 (5 bases). V was clipped by 2 bases and J by 2 bases, with 15 bases between them. The length of the CDR3 is 16 residues. CDR1 is SGHKS and CDR2 is YYEKEE in the germline V gene (reference sequence). The CDR3 reads CASSLRVGSYTDTQYF. The CDR3 DNA reads as TGTGCCAGCAGCTTAAGAGTGGGGAGTTACACAGATACGCAGTATTTT. Supplemented by reference TRBV5-5 and TRBJ2-3, the full variable domain reads DAGVTQSPTHLIKTRGQQVTLRCSPISGHKSVSWYQQVLGQGPQFIFQYYEKEERGRGNFPDRFSARQFPNYSSELNVNALLLGDSALYLCASSLRVGSYTDTQYFGPGTRLTVL.